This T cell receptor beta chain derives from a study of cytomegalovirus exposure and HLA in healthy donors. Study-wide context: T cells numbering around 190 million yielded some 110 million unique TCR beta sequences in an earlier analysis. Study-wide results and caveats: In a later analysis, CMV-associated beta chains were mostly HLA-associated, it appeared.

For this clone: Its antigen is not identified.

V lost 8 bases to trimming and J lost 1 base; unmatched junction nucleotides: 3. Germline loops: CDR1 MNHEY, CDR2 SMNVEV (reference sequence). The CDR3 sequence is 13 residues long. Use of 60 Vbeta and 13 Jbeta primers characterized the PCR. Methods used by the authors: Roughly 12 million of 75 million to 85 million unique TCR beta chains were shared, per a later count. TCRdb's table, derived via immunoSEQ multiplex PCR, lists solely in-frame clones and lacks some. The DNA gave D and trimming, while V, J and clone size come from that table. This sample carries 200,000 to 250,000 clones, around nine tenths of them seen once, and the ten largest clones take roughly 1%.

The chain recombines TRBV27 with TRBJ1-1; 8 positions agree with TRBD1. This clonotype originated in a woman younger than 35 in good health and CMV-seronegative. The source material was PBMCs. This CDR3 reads CASQGATNTEAFF. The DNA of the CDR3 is TGTGCCAGCCAGGGGGCGACGAACACTGAAGCTTTCTTT.